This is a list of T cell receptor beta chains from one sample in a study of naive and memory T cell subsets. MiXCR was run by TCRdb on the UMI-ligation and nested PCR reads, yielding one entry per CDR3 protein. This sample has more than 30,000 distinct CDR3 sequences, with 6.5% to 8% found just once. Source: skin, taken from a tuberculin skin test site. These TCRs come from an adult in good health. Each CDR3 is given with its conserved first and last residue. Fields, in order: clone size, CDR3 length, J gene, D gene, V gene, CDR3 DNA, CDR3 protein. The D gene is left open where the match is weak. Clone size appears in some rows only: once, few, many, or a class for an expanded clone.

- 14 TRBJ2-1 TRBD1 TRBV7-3 TGTGCCAGCAGCTCCGGGACAGTGGCCAATGAGCAGTTCTTC CASSSGTVANEQFF
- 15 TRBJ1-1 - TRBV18 TGTGCCAGCTCACCAGAGGGGGGCCGGGGAACTGAAGCTTTCTTT CASSPEGGRGTEAFF
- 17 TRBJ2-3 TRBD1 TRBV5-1 TGCGCCAGCAGCAGAGACAACAGGGGCTATGGAACAGATACGCAGTATTTT CASSRDNRGYGTDTQYF
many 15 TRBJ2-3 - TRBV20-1 TGCAGTGCTAGAGATCCCGGCCGGCGCACAGATACGCAGTATTTT CSARDPGRRTDTQYF
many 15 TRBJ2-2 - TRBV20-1 TGCAGTGCTAGATTTGGGACGGCGAACACCGGGGAGCTGTTTTTT CSARFGTANTGELFF
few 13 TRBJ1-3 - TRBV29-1 TGCAGCGTTGGGGAACATAAAGGAAACACCATATATTTT CSVGEHKGNTIYF
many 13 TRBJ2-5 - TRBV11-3 TGTGCCAGCGGCCCGGGACCCACAGAGACCCAGTACTTC CASGPGPTETQYF
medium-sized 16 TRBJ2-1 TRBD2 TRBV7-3 TGTGCCAGCAGCTCAGTGCCCGGCGGGGGTTACAATGAGCAGTTCTTC CASSSVPGGGYNEQFF
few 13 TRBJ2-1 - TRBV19 TGTGCCAGTACCGCGGGGGCCGGCAATGAGCAGTTCTTC CASTAGAGNEQFF
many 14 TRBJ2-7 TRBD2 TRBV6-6 TGTGCCAGCAGTCGGACTAGCGGGGGGTACGAGCAGTACTTC CASSRTSGGYEQYF
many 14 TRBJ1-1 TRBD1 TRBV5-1 TGCGCCAGCAGCTCCACAGGGGCATACACTGAAGCTTTCTTT CASSSTGAYTEAFF
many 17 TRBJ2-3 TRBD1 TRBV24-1 TGTGCCACCAGTGACCCCGCCGGGACAGGGGGTGCGGATACGCAGTATTTT CATSDPAGTGGADTQYF
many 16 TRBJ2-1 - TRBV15 TGTGCCACCAGCAGAGAGGGGGGGACAATTTACAATGAGCAGTTCTTC CATSREGGTIYNEQFF
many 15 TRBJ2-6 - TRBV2 TGTGCCAGCAGTGAAGAAATCTCTGGGGCCAACGTCCTGACTTTC CASSEEISGANVLTF
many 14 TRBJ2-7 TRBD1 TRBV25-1 TGTGCCAGCAGTGGCTGGACAGGGCTTGGCGAGCAGTACTTC CASSGWTGLGEQYF
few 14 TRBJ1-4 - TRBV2 TGTGCCAGCAGCGGCCCCGTCGGAGGTGAAAAACTGTTTTTT CASSGPVGGEKLFF
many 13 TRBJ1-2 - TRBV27 TGTGCCCCGAGGGGCGAACTTAACTATGGCTACACCTTC CAPRGELNYGYTF
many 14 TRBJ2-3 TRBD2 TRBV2 TGTGCCAGGGCGGTGGGACTAGCGCCAGATACGCAGTATTTT CARAVGLAPDTQYF
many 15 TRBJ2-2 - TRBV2 TGTGCCAGCAGTGAAGGGGCGCGGGTCACCGGGGAGCTGTTTTTT CASSEGARVTGELFF
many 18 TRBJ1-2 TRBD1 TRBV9 TGTGCCAGCAGCGTAACAGGCAGGCTGGGACAGGGGAAGTATGGCTACACCTTC CASSVTGRLGQGKYGYTF
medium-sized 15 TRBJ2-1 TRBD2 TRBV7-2 TGTGCCAGCAGCCAAACTAGCGGGGTCCACAATGAGCAGTTCTTC CASSQTSGVHNEQFF
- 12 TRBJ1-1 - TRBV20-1 TGCAGTGCTATAGTCCTGGGGACTGAAGCTTTCTTT CSAIVLGTEAFF
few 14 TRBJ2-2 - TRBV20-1 TGCAGTGCTAGAGATGGGTACTGCACCGGGGAGCTGTTTTTT CSARDGYCTGELFF